This T cell receptor (beta chain) appears in the sequencing data of a study of regulatory T cells in long-lasting Graves disease. The germline V and J ends were trimmed by 6 bases and 1 base, with 13 bases remaining between them. Germline-derived CDR1 and CDR2 are SGHNT and YYREEE (reference sequence). This CDR3 comprises 14 residues. The time point here: newly diagnosed GD, antithyroid drugs for less than 3 months. PBMC RNA was the source of the TCR library. Relying on iRepertoire HTBI primers and Arm-PCR of CDR3 regions, the team built TCR beta libraries. TCRdb independently ran MiXCR on the multiplex PCR reads; one entry per CDR3 protein. This sample yields just over 600,000 distinct CDR3 sequences, of which roughly 16% are seen a single time; 18% belongs to the top ten. Separately, the same data were catalogued under a study of T cells in Graves' hyperthyroidism and ophthalmopathy.

This receptor was taken from a woman in her thirties with Graves disease. The starting material was peripheral blood mononuclear cells (PBMCs), obtained at new diagnosis, from a patient treated with antithyroid drugs. The chain employs TRBV5-4 and TRBJ1-1; no reliable D call. DNA of the CDR3: TGTGCCAGCATCCCGCCTGGGGAGAACACTGAAGCTTTCTTT. Translated: CASIPPGENTEAFF.